This T cell receptor (beta chain) was retrieved from a study of T cells in Graves' hyperthyroidism and ophthalmopathy. V lost 0 bases to trimming and J lost 7 bases, with 9 bases between them. Germline values: CDR1 SEHNR, CDR2 FQNEAQ (reference sequence). CDR3 length: 14 residues. This clonotype was found a few times. As yet, its antigen is unknown. Findings and limits, study-wide: Appearing also in blood were most of the thyroid clonotypes expanded above 0.001.

TCR beta CDR3 regions were amplified from RNA. The TCR CDR3 was amplified in a first-round RT-PCR using the HTBI primer set. TCRdb passed the multiplex PCR reads through MiXCR, listing each CDR3 protein once. The table lists hundreds of thousands of distinct CDR3 sequences, around a third of them singletons. The rearrangement links TRBV7-9 to TRBJ1-4; possibly TRBD1 for D (6 bases). This clonotype was obtained from a woman between 40 and 55 years old with Graves' hyperthyroidism. The source material was blood. The CDR3 sequence is CASSLAPRGEKLFF. The CDR3 region has the DNA TGTGCCAGCAGCTTAGCGCCCAGGGGTGAAAAACTGTTTTTT.